This T cell receptor beta chain was captured in a study of shared clonotypes between healthy human individuals. The study's findings and limits: Naive subsets, compared against memory subsets, generally had larger estimated richness values.

Sequencing used immunoSEQ multiplex PCR; TCRdb keeps in-frame clones, though not all of them. The profile shows around 370,000 clones, 90% to 97% of them singletons. Adult donors, all healthy and HIV-negative, had no recent acute infections or vaccinations. Combination of CD45RO+ cells with CCR7-negative CD45RA+ TemRA cells was used for CD8 memory. The CDR3 is made up of 14 amino acids. The V gene's germline CDR1 is MNHEY and CDR2 SVGAGI. V shed 4 bases and J 6 bases; nucleotides not matched to a gene: 5. Worth noting for this clone: What it binds is not known.

The chain is built from TRBV6-5 and TRBJ2-7; the match to TRBD2 covers 11 bases. Source material: memory CD8+ T cells sorted from blood. As for subset: CD45RO+ cells pooled with CCR7-negative TemRA cells. The sequence derives from a man aged 25 to 40 in good health. The CDR3 here is CASSSLAGEAEQYF. Here the CDR3 DNA reads TGTGCCAGCAGTTCACTAGCGGGAGAGGCCGAGCAGTACTTC.